This TCR beta chain was sequenced for a study of T cells in Graves' hyperthyroidism and ophthalmopathy. Trimming removed 3 bases at V and 4 bases at J, with 9 bases between. The CDR3 loop spans 14 amino acids. Germline values: CDR1 SGHAT, CDR2 FQNNGV. From RNA transcripts, TCR beta CDR3 regions were amplified. TCR CDR3 regions were first amplified by RT-PCR with HTBI primers. TCRdb processed the multiplex PCR reads anew with MiXCR; each CDR3 protein has one entry. The sample includes under 350,000 distinct CDR3 sequences, about 14% seen only once; the top ten take almost 8%. The sample holds many counts of this clonotype.

The sequence derives from a woman aged 25 to 39 with Graves' hyperthyroidism that later progressed to Graves' ophthalmopathy. The sequencing sample was made of blood. The V and J genes are TRBV11-2 and TRBJ1-4, with D perhaps matching TRBD1 (5 bases). The CDR3 here is CASSLGVFNEKLFF. The CDR3 DNA sequence: TGTGCCAGCAGCTTGGGGGTTTTTAATGAAAAACTGTTTTTT. The whole variable domain, filled in from reference TRBV11-2 and TRBJ1-4, reads EAGVAQSPRYKIIEKRQSVAFWCNPISGHATLYWYQQILGQGPKLLIQFQNNGVVDDSQLPKDRFSAERLKGVDSTLKIQPAKLEDSAVYLCASSLGVFNEKLFFGSGTQLSVL.